This TCR beta chain comes out of a study of T-cell memory formation after mild COVID-19. V was shortened by 0 bases and J by 4 bases, with 12 bases between the two germline ends. The CDR3 length is 15 residues. The V gene's germline CDR1 is LGHNA and CDR2 YNFKEQ. This clonotype was found many times. TCRdb reanalysed the 5' RACE reads using MiXCR and keeps one entry per CDR3 protein. This sample yields about 38,000 distinct CDR3 sequences, of which 11% are seen a single time; approximately 29% belongs to the top ten. The sequencing sample was made of PBMCs or a T cell subset sorted from them (not recorded which). The V gene is TRBV4-2, the J gene TRBJ1-1; D call uncertain. This TCR was sampled from a man in his late teens or twenties who had mild COVID-19 (a few samples of this study predate the infection). Cell type and time point are not known. The CDR3 nucleotides are TGTGCCAGCAGCCAAGAGAGGGTAAGTGGCACTGAAGCTTTCTTT. Its translation: CASSQERVSGTEAFF.